A selection of T cell receptor beta chains follows, all from one sample in a study of T-cell memory formation after mild COVID-19. TCRdb re-called the 5' RACE reads with MiXCR, one entry per CDR3 protein. The data hold 550,000 to 700,000 distinct CDR3 sequences, with more than 15% observed a single time. The source material was PBMCs or a T cell subset sorted from them (not recorded which). The receptors shown here come from an adult woman who had mild COVID-19 (a few samples of this study predate the infection). Cell type and time point are not known. Both conserved end residues are part of each CDR3. A D gene is named only where the DNA matches it firmly. The size of a clone is reported for some rows only, either as once, few or many, or as a class for expanded clones.

NA TRBJ1-1 NA TRBV25-1 CASSVTGPTEAFF TGTGCCAGCAGTGTTACGGGGCCGACTGAAGCTTTCTTT
few TRBJ2-7 TRBD1 TRBV7-6 CASSYPGTGVREQYF TGTGCCAGCAGCTATCCCGGGACAGGGGTACGCGAGCAGTACTTC
NA TRBJ2-2 TRBD1 TRBV24-1 CATSAWDSNTGELFF TGTGCCACCAGTGCTTGGGACAGTAACACCGGGGAGCTGTTTTTT
few TRBJ2-1 TRBD2 TRBV4-2 CASSQGFMLAGYNEQFF TGTGCCAGCAGCCAGGGGTTTATGCTAGCGGGGTATAATGAGCAGTTCTTC
few TRBJ1-2 NA TRBV12-3/TRBV12-4 CASSSRAANRYGYTF TGTGCCAGCAGCTCCAGGGCCGCGAACCGATATGGCTACACCTTC
NA TRBJ1-2 NA TRBV6-2/TRBV6-3 CASSYKSVTIHYGYTF TGTGCCAGCAGTTACAAGTCGGTGACAATTCACTATGGCTACACCTTC
few TRBJ2-7 NA TRBV10-3 CAISESGQGEGEQYF TGTGCCATCAGTGAGTCGGGGCAGGGTGAAGGCGAGCAGTACTTC
NA TRBJ2-5 TRBD2 TRBV9 CASSVNVRSGSPETQYF TGTGCCAGCAGCGTAAACGTCCGTAGCGGGAGTCCCGAGACCCAGTACTTC
few TRBJ2-1 TRBD1 TRBV6-5 CASRPGTVSYNEQFF TGTGCCAGCAGACCCGGGACAGTCTCCTACAATGAGCAGTTCTTC
many TRBJ2-7 NA TRBV10-3 CAISENRDEQYF TGTGCCATCAGTGAAAATCGGGACGAGCAGTACTTC
NA TRBJ2-5 TRBD2 TRBV3-1 CASSQSGRAVRETQYF TGTGCCAGCAGCCAAAGCGGGAGGGCTGTACGAGAGACCCAGTACTTC
many TRBJ2-6 NA TRBV29-1 CSVESSGANVLTF TGCAGCGTTGAAAGCTCTGGGGCCAACGTCCTGACTTTC
NA TRBJ2-1 NA TRBV2 CASSVGRDYEQFF TGTGCCAGCAGTGTCGGGCGGGACTATGAGCAGTTCTTC
few TRBJ1-1 TRBD1 TRBV12-3/TRBV12-4 CASSKGQGGTEAFF TGTGCCAGCAGTAAGGGACAGGGGGGGACTGAAGCTTTCTTT
NA TRBJ2-2 NA TRBV7-2 CASSLTGGDGELFF TGTGCCAGCAGCTTAACCGGGGGTGACGGGGAGCTGTTTTTT
few TRBJ1-4 NA TRBV5-1 CASSSYSTTNEKLFF TGCGCCAGCAGCTCGTACAGTACAACTAATGAAAAACTGTTTTTT
NA TRBJ2-5 TRBD1 TRBV5-1 CAGSPGQQETQYF TGCGCCGGCAGCCCGGGACAGCAAGAGACCCAGTACTTC
NA TRBJ2-1 TRBD2 TRBV20-1 CSARDLGTSPYNEQFF TGCAGTGCTAGAGATTTGGGGACTAGTCCTTACAATGAGCAGTTCTTC
few TRBJ2-1 TRBD2 TRBV5-1 CASEGDSGLAGLGNEQFF TGCGCCAGCGAGGGAGACAGCGGGCTAGCGGGCTTAGGTAATGAGCAGTTCTTC
once TRBJ2-3 TRBD2 TRBV9 CASSVLPGAGGTDTQYF TGTGCCAGCAGCGTGTTACCGGGGGCGGGAGGAACAGATACGCAGTATTTT
few TRBJ1-1 NA TRBV19 CASSTVLQTEAFF TGTGCCAGTAGTACCGTACTGCAGACTGAAGCTTTCTTT
NA TRBJ2-1 TRBD2 TRBV4-2 CASSQFLLGTSGTHDFYNEQFF TGTGCCAGCAGCCAATTTCTACTAGGGACTAGCGGGACGCACGACTTCTACAATGAGCAGTTCTTC
few TRBJ1-2 TRBD1 TRBV5-1 CASSLEATGASGYTF TGCGCCAGCAGCTTGGAGGCGACAGGGGCCTCGGGCTACACCTTC
few TRBJ1-6 NA TRBV12-3/TRBV12-4 CASSAGTENSPLHF TGTGCCAGCAGTGCCGGGACGGAGAATTCACCCCTCCACTTT
few TRBJ2-5 TRBD1 TRBV7-2 CASSRDRGRLETQYF TGTGCCAGCAGCCGGGACAGGGGGCGTTTGGAGACCCAGTACTTC
few TRBJ2-1 NA TRBV7-3 CASSPTIYNEQFF TGTGCCAGCAGCCCCACCATCTACAATGAGCAGTTCTTC